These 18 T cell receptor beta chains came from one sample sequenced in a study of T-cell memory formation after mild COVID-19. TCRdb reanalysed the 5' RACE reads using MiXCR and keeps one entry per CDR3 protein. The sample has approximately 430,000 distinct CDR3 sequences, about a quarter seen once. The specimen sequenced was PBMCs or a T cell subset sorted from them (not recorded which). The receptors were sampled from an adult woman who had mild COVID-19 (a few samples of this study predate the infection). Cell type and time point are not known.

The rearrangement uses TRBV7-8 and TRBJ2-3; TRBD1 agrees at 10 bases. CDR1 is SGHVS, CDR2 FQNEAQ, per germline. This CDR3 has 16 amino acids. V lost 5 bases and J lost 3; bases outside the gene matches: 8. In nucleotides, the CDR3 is TGTGCCAGCAGCCCGACAGGGGGCCTGGGAACAGATACGCAGTATTTT. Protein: CASSPTGGLGTDTQYF.

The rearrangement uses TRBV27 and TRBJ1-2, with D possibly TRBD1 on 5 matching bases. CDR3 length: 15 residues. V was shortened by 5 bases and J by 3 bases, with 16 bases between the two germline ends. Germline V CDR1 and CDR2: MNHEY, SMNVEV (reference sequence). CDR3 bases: TGTGCCAGCAGTCCTCCGGGGGGACTTTACTATGGCTACACCTTC. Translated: CASSPPGGLYYGYTF.

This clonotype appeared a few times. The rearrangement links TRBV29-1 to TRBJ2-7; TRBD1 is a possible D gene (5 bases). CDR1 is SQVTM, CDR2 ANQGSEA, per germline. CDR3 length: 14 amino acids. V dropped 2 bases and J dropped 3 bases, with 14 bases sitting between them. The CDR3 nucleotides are TGCAGCGTTGAAATTCCTGGGGCCATCTACGAGCAGTACTTC. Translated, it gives CSVEIPGAIYEQYF.

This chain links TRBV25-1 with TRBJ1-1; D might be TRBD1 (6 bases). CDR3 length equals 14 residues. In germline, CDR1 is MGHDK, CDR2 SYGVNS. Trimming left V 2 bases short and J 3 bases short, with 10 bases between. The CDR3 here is CASSERGGDTEAFF. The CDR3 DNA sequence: TGTGCCAGCAGTGAAAGGGGGGGAGACACTGAAGCTTTCTTT.

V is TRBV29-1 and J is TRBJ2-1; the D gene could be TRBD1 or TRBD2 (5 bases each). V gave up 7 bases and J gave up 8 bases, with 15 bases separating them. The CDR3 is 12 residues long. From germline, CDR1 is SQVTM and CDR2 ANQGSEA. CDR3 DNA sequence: TGCAGCGCAGTTTGGGGGAGCGATGAGCAGTTCTTC. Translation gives CSAVWGSDEQFF.

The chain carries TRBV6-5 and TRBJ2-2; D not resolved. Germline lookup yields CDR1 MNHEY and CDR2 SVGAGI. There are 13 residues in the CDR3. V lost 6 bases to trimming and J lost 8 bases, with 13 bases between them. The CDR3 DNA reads TGTGCCAGCAGACCACCCCCGAGGGGGGAGCTGTTTTTT. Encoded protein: CASRPPPRGELFF.

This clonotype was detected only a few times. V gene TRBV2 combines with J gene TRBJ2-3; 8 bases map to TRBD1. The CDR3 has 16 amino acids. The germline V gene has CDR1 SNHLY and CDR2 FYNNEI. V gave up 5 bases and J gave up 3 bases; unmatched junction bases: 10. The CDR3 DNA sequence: TGTGCCAGCAGTCCCAGGGACAGGTTACCGACAGATACGCAGTATTTT. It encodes CASSPRDRLPTDTQYF.

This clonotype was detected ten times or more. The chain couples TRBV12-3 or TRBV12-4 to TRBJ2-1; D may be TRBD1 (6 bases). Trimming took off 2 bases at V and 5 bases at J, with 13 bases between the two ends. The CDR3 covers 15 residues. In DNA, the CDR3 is TGTGCCAGCAGTTTACTAGAGACAGGACACAATGAGCAGTTCTTC. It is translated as CASSLLETGHNEQFF.

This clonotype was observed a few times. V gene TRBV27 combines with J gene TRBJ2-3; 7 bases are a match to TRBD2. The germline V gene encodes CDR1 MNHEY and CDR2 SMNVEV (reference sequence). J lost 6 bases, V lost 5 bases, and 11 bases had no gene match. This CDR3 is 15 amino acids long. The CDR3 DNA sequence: TGTGCCAGCAGTACCGGGGGGTTTCCCCGCGATACGCAGTATTTT. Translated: CASSTGGFPRDTQYF.

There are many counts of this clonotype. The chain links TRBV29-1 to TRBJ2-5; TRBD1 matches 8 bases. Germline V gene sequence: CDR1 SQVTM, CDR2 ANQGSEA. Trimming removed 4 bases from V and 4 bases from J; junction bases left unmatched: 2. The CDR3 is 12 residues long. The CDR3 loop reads CSVGTGTETQYF. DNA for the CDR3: TGCAGCGTTGGGACAGGGACAGAGACCCAGTACTTC. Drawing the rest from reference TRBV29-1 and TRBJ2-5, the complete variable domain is SAVISQKPSRDICQRGTSLTIQCQVDSQVTMMFWYRQQPGQSLTLIATANQGSEATYESGFVIDKFPISRPNLTFSTLTVSNMSPEDSSIYLCSVGTGTETQYFGPGTRLLVL.

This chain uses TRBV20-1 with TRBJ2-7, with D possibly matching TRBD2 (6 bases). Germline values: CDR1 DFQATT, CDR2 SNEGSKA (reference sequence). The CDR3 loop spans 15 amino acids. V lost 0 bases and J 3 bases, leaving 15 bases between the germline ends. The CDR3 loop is CSARDSGGDRYEQYF. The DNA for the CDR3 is TGCAGTGCTAGAGATTCAGGCGGGGACCGCTACGAGCAGTACTTC.

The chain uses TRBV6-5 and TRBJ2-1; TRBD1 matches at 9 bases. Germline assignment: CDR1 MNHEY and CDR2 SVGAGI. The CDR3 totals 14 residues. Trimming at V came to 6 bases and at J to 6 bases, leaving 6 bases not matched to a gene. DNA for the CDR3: TGTGCCAGCAGCCGGGACAGGGACCTCAATGAGCAGTTCTTC. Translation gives CASSRDRDLNEQFF.

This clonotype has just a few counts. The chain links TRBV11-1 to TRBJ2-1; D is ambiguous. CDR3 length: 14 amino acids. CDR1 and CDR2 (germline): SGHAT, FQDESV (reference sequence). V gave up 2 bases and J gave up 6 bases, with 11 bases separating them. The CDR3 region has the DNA TGTGCCAGCAGCTTAAGCTTGGGAACCAATGAGCAGTTCTTC. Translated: CASSLSLGTNEQFF.

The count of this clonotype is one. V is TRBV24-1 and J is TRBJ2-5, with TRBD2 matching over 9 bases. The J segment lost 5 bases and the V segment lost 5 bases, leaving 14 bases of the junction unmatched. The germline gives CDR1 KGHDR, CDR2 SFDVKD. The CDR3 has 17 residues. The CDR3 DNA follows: TGTGCCACCAGTGTGGCTAGCGGGACGGGAGGGGTGGAGACCCAGTACTTC. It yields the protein CATSVASGTGGVETQYF.

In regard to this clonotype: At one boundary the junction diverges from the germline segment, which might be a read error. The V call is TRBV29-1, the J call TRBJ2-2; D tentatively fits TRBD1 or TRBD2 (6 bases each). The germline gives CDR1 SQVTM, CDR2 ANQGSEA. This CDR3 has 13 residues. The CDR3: CRVGGGNTGELFF. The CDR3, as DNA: TGCAGAGTTGGAGGGGGGAACACCGGGGAGCTGTTTTTT.

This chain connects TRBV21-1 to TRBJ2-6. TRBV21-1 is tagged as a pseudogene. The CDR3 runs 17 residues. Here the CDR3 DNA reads TGTGCCAGCAGCAATAACGGCACTAGCTCTGGGGCCAACGTCCTGACTTTC. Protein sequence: CASSNNGTSSGANVLTF.

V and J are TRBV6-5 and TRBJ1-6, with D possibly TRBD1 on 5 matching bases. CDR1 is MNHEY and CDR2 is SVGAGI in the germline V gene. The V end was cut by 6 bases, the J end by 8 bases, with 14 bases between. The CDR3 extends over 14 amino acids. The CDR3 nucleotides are TGTGCCAGCAGCTCCGGGACGTACTATTCACCCCTCCACTTT. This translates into CASSSGTYYSPLHF.

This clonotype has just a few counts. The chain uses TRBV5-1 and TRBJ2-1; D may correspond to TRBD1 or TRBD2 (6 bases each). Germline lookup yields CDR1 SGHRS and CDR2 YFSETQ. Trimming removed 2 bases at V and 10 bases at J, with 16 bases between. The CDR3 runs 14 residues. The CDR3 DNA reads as TGCGCCAGCAGCTTTCAGGGGCCGGAGGGAGAGCAGTTCTTC. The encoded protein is CASSFQGPEGEQFF.